Listed here is a single T cell receptor beta chain. The antigen is not known. The V end lost 4 bases, the J end lost 0 bases, and 9 bases lay between the germline ends. CDR1 is MNHEY and CDR2 is SVGAGI in the germline V gene. CDR3 length: 15 amino acids. The data are from a study of cytomegalovirus exposure and HLA in healthy donors. General study findings and limits: Cytomegalovirus-associated TCR beta chains were listed, numbering over 150.

This table comes from immunoSEQ multiplex PCR, and its TCRdb copy is limited to in-frame clones, with some not included. The sample lists hundreds of thousands of clones; 80% to 95% were seen once. The V gene is TRBV6-5, the J gene TRBJ2-2, with D possibly TRBD1 on 5 matching bases. The origin of this receptor is a woman aged 25 to 39 in good health and CMV-seronegative. The sequencing input was PBMCs. The CDR3 region is CASSWTPSNTGELFF. Written as DNA, the CDR3 is TGTGCCAGCAGTTGGACACCCTCGAACACCGGGGAGCTGTTTTTT.